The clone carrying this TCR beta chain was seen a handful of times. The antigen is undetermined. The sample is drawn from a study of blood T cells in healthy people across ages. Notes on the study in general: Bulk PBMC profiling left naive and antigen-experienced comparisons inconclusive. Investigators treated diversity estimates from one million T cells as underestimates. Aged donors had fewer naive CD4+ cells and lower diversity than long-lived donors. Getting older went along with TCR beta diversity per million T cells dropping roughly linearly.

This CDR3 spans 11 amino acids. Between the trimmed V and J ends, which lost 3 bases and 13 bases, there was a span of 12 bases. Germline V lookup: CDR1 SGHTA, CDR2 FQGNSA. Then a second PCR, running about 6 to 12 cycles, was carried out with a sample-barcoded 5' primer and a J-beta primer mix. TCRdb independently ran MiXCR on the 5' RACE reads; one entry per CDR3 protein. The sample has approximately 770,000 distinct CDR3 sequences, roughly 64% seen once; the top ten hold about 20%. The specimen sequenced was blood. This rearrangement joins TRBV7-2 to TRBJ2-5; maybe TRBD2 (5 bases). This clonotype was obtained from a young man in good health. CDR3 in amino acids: CASSFGSHVYF. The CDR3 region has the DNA TGTGCCAGCAGCTTTGGGAGCCACGTGTACTTC.